The 8 T cell receptor beta chains reported below all come from one sample, sequenced in a study of beta chain features in type 1 diabetes. All of the isolated RNA was reverse transcribed, so expressed TCRB transcripts were sequenced. Data came from immunoSEQ multiplex PCR; TCRdb stores just in-frame clones and leaves some out. The table has 810,000 or so clones, under 20% seen once. The sample consisted of naive CD4+ T cells from blood. The source of these receptors is a woman between 18 and 29 years old in good health.

The chain carries TRBV7-2 and TRBJ2-7; weak D call: TRBD2 (5 bases). CDR3 length: 17 amino acids. V gave up 5 bases and J gave up 2 bases, with 22 bases separating them. CDR1 and CDR2 (germline): SGHTA, FQGNSA. In DNA form, the CDR3 reads TGTGCCAGCAGCGCCCAACCTCCGGGAATTGCCCCCTACGAGCAGTACTTC. Protein product: CASSAQPPGIAPYEQYF.

This clone was found a few times. CDR3 DNA: TGTGCCAGCTCACCACCTGAAGGGGGGCCAGATACGCAGTATTTT. Translated: CASSPPEGGPDTQYF. The chain joins TRBV18 to TRBJ2-3; D is tentatively TRBD1 or TRBD2 (6 bases each). V was cut by 0 bases and J by 4 bases, with 11 bases left in between. CDR1 and CDR2 (germline): KGHSH, LQKENI. The CDR3 extends over 15 amino acids.

In this sample, this clone turned up a few times. Different DNA sequences within this sample yield the same CDR3. This sequence joins TRBV13 and TRBJ2-7; TRBD2 matches 12 bases. CDR1 is PRHDT, CDR2 FYEKMQ, per germline (reference sequence). CDR3 length: 19 amino acids. Trimming cost V 5 bases and J 3 bases; bases outside gene matches: 17. The CDR3, as DNA: TGTGCCAGCAGCCGCGCGTTAGGGCCCTCGGGACTAGCGGGCTACGAGCAGTACTTC. Amino acids: CASSRALGPSGLAGYEQYF.

The gene calls are TRBV7-2 and TRBJ2-2, with D perhaps being TRBD1 or TRBD2 (5 bases each). The V end was cut by 1 base, the J end by 3 bases, with 9 bases between. CDR3 length: 15 residues. Germline CDR1 SGHTA, CDR2 FQGNSA. CDR3 sequence: CASSLGGSHTGELFF. The CDR3 DNA sequence: TGTGCCAGCAGCTTAGGGGGGAGCCACACCGGGGAGCTGTTTTTT.

V usage is TRBV7-9 and J usage is TRBJ1-5; 7 nucleotides match TRBD1. The J segment lost 5 bases and the V segment lost 2 bases, leaving 3 bases of the junction unmatched. The CDR3 runs to 14 residues. The germline V gene encodes CDR1 SEHNR and CDR2 FQNEAQ (reference sequence). In nucleotides, the CDR3 is TGTGCCAGCAGCTTAACAGGGGATGATCAGCCCCAGCATTTT. It specifies CASSLTGDDQPQHF.

This clone has a handful of counts. This rearrangement joins TRBV5-4 to TRBJ2-4; no clear D. CDR3 length: 11 amino acids. V lost 4 bases, J lost 5 bases, and 4 bases lay in between. Per the germline V gene, CDR1 is SGHNT and CDR2 is YYREEE (reference sequence). CDR3 loop: CASSQENIQYF. CDR3 bases: TGTGCCAGCAGCCAAGAAAACATTCAGTACTTC. The full variable domain, completed using reference TRBV5-4 and TRBJ2-4, is ETGVTQSPTHLIKTRGQQVTLRCSSQSGHNTVSWYQQALGQGPQFIFQYYREEENGRGNFPPRFSGLQFPNYSSELNVNALELDDSALYLCASSQENIQYFGAGTRLSVL.

The table lists this clone with a few counts. The chain joins TRBV5-1 to TRBJ1-2, with TRBD1 matching over 7 bases. CDR1 is SGHRS, CDR2 YFSETQ, per germline. CDR3 length: 15 residues. V shed 4 bases and J 4 bases; nucleotides not matched to a gene: 10. CDR3 in amino acids: CASSRGQNGGYGYTF. CDR3 bases: TGCGCCAGCAGCCGGGGACAGAACGGGGGCTATGGCTACACCTTC.

CDR3 nucleotides: TGTGCCAGCTCATCCTCTACCGACAGGGTTTCCCTAGCTAACTATGGCTACACCTTC. Translating it yields CASSSSTDRVSLANYGYTF. V gene TRBV18 combines with J gene TRBJ1-2, with 7 bases fitting TRBD1. V gave up 5 bases and J gave up 0 bases; unmatched junction bases: 18. Germline V gives CDR1 KGHSH, CDR2 LQKENI. The CDR3 extends over 19 amino acids.